The 2 T cell receptor beta chains reported below all come from one sample, sequenced in a study of T cell responses to AZD1222 COVID-19 vaccine. Assay used: immunoSEQ multiplex PCR; TCRdb lists only in-frame clones, some missing. The table lists around 92,000 clones, 65% to 90% of them singletons, with roughly 10% in the top ten. The starting material was peripheral blood, obtained on day 0 of AZD1222 vaccination. These receptors all stem from an adult in good health.

V gene TRBV18 combines with J gene TRBJ1-1; D remains ambiguous. CDR1 is KGHSH and CDR2 is LQKENI in the germline V gene. The CDR3 contains 14 residues. V gave up 2 bases and J gave up 4 bases, with 11 bases separating them. The CDR3 reads CASSPEGMATEAFF. In DNA form, the CDR3 reads TGTGCCAGCTCACCAGAAGGGATGGCCACTGAAGCTTTCTTT.

CDR3 sequence (DNA): TGTGCCAGCGCTGGCGCCTTAAAACTGTTTTTT. It encodes CASAGALKLFF. V usage is TRBV6-5 and J usage is TRBJ1-4; D remains unclear. Trimming took 8 bases from V and 10 from J, leaving 11 bases between them. The CDR3 sequence is 11 residues long. Germline values: CDR1 MNHEY, CDR2 SVGAGI.